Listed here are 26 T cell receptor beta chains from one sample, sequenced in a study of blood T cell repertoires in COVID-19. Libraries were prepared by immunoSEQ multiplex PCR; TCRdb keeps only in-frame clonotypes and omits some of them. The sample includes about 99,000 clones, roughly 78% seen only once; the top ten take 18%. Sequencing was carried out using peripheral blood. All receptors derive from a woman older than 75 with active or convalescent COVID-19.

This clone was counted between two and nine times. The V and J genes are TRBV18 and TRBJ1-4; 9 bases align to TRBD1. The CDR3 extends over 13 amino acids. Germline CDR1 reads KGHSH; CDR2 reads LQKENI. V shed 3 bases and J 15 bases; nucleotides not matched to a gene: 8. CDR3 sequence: CASSPSRQGEVFF. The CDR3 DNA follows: TGTGCCAGCTCACCGTCGAGACAGGGGGAAGTGTTTTTT.

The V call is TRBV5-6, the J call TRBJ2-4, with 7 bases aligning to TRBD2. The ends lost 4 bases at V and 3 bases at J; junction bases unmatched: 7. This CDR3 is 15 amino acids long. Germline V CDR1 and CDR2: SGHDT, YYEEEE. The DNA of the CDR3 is TGTGCCAGCAGCATCAGCCGGGGGGACAAAAACATTCAGTACTTC. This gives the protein CASSISRGDKNIQYF.

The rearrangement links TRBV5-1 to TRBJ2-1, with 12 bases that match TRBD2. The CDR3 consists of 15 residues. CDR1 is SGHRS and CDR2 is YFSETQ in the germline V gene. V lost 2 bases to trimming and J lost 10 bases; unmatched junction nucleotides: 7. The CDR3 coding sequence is TGCGCCAGCAGCTTTGGGACTAGCGGGCTAGGAGAGCAGTTCTTC. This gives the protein CASSFGTSGLGEQFF. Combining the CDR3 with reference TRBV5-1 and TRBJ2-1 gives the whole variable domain KAGVTQTPRYLIKTRGQQVTLSCSPISGHRSVSWYQQTPGQGLQFLFEYFSETQRNKGNFPGRFSGRQFSNSRSEMNVSTLELGDSALYLCASSFGTSGLGEQFFGPGTRLTVL.

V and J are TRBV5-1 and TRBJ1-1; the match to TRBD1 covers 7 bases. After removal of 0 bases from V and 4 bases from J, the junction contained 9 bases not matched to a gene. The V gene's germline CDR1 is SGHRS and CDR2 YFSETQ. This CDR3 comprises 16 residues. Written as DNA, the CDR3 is TGCGCCAGCAGCTTGGTCGAGGGGGCCGGATCCACTGAAGCTTTCTTT. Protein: CASSLVEGAGSTEAFF.

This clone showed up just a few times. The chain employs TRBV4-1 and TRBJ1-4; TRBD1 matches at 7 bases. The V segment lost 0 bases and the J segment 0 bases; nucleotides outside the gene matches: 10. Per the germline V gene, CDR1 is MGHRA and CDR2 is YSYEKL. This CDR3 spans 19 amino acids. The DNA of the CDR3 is TGCGCCAGCAGCCAAGATCGACAGGGCTGGTCGGCAACTAATGAAAAACTGTTTTTT. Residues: CASSQDRQGWSATNEKLFF.

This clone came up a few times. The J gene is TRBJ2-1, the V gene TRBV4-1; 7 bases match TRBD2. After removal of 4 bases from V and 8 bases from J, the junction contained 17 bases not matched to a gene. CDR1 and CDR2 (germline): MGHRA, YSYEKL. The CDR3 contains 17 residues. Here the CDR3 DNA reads TGCGCCAGCAGCCCTGTCGGGGAGGGCCCTCCTTCCTATGAGCAGTTCTTC. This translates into CASSPVGEGPPSYEQFF.

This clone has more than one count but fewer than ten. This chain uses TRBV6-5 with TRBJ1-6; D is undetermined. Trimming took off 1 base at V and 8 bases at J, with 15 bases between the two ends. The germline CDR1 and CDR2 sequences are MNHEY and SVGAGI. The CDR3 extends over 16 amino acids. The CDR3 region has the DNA TGTGCCAGCAGTTACTACCACCCCGGGAGGGATTCACCCCTCCACTTT. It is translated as CASSYYHPGRDSPLHF.

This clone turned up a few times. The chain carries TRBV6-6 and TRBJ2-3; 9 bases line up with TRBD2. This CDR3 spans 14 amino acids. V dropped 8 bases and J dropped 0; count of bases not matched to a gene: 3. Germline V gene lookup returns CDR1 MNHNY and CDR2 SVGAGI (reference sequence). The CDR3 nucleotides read TGTGCCAGCGCCGGGACTAGCAGCACAGATACGCAGTATTTT. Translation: CASAGTSSTDTQYF.

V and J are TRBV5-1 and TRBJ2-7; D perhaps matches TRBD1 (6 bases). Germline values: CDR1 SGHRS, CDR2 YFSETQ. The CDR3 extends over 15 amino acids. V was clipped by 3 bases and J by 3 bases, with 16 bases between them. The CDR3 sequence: CASSSQGRNVYEQYF. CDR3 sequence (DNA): TGCGCCAGCAGCTCTCAGGGGCGCAATGTCTACGAGCAGTACTTC.

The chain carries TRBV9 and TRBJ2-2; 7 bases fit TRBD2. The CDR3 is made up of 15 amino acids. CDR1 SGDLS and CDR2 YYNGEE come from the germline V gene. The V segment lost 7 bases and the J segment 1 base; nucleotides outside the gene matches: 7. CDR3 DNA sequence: TGTGCCAGCTCCCGGCTAGCGGAGAACACCGGGGAGCTGTTTTTT. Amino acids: CASSRLAENTGELFF.

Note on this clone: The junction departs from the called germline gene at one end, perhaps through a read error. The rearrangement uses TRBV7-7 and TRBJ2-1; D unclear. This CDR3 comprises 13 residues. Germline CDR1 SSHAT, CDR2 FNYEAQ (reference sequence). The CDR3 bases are TGTGCTAGCAGCTTAGACTCTTTGAATGAGCAGTTCTTC. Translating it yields CASSLDSLNEQFF. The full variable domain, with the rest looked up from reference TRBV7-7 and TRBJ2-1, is GAGVSQSPRYKVTKRGQDVTLRCDPISSHATLYWYQQALGQGPEFLTYFNYEAQPDKSGLPSDRFSAERPEGSISTLTIQRTEQRDSAMYRCASSLDSLNEQFFGPGTRLTVL.

CDR3 amino acids: CASSPTAGVHQPQHF. In DNA form, the CDR3 reads TGTGCCAGCAGCCCGACAGCAGGGGTCCATCAGCCCCAGCATTTT. This chain joins TRBV5-5 and TRBJ1-5; the D gene is possibly TRBD1 (6 bases). V was trimmed by 4 bases and J by 5 bases, leaving 16 bases between them. This CDR3 has 15 amino acids. Germline CDR1 reads SGHKS; CDR2 reads YYEKEE (reference sequence).

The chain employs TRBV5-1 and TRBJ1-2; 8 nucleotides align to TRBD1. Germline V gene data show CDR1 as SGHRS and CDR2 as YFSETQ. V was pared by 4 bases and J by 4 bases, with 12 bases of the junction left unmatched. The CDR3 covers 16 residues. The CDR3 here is CASSLGQANLFYGYTF. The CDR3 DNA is TGCGCCAGCAGCCTGGGACAGGCTAATTTGTTCTATGGCTACACCTTC. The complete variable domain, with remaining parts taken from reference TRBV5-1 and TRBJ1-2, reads KAGVTQTPRYLIKTRGQQVTLSCSPISGHRSVSWYQQTPGQGLQFLFEYFSETQRNKGNFPGRFSGRQFSNSRSEMNVSTLELGDSALYLCASSLGQANLFYGYTFGSGTRLTVV.

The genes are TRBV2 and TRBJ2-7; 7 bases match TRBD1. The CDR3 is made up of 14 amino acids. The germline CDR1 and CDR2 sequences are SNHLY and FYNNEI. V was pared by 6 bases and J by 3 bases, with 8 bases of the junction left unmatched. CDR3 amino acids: CASSDQGVSYEQYF. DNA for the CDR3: TGTGCCAGCAGCGACCAGGGGGTCAGCTACGAGCAGTACTTC.

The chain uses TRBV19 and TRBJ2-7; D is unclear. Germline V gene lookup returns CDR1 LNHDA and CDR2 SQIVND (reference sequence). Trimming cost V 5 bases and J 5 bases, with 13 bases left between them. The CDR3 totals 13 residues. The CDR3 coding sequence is TGTGCCAGTAGTCACCAGGCTGGTGACGAGCAGTACTTC. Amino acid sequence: CASSHQAGDEQYF.

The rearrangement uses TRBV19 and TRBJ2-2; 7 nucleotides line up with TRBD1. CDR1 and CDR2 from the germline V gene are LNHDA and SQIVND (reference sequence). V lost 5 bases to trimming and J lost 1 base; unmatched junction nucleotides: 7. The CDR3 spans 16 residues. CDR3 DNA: TGTGCCAGTAGTCCACACAGGGGCTGGAACACCGGGGAGCTGTTTTTT. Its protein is CASSPHRGWNTGELFF.

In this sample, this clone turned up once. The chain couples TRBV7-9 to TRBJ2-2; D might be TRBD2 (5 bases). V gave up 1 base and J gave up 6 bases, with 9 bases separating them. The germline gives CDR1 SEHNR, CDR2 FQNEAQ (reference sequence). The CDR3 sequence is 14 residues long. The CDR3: CASSLGLAAGELFF. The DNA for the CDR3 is TGTGCCAGCAGCTTAGGGCTAGCCGCCGGGGAGCTGTTTTTT.

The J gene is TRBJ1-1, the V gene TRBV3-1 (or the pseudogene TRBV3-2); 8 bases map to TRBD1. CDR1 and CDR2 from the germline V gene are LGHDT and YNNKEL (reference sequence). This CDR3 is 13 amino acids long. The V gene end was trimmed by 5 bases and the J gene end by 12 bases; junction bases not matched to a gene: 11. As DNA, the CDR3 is TGTGCCAGCAGCGCCGGACAGGGTGTTCAGTCTTTCTTT. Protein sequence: CASSAGQGVQSFF.

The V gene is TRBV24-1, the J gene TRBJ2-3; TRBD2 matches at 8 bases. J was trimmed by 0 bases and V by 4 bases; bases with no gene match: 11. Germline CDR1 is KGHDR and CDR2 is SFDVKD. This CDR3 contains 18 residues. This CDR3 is CATSDPSFPSGSTDTQYF. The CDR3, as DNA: TGTGCCACCAGTGACCCCTCCTTTCCTAGCGGGAGCACAGATACGCAGTATTTT.

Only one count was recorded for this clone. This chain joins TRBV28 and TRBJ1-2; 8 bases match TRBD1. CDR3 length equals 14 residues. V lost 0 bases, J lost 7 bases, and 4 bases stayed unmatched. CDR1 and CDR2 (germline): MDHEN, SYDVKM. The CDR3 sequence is CASSLWTGEAGYTF. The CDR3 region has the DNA TGTGCCAGCAGTTTATGGACAGGGGAGGCTGGCTACACCTTC.

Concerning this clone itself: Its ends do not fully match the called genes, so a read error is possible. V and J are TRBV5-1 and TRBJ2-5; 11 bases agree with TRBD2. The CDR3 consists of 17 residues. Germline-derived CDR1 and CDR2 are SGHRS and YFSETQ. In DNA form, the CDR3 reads TGTGCCAGCAGCTCAGGACTAGCGGGCCCTCTAGGGGAGACCCAGTACTTC. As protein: CASSSGLAGPLGETQYF.

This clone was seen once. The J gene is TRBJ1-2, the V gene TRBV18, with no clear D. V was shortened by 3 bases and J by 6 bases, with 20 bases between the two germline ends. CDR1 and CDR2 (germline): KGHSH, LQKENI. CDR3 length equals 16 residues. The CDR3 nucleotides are TGTGCCAGCTCACCGGCGCAGCGGGCCCCGGCCAATGGCTACACCTTC. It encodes CASSPAQRAPANGYTF. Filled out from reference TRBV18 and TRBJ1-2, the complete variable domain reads NAGVMQNPRHLVRRRGQEARLRCSPMKGHSHVYWYRQLPEEGLKFMVYLQKENIIDESGMPKERFSAEFPKEGPSILRIQQVVRGDSAAYFCASSPAQRAPANGYTFGSGTRLTVV.

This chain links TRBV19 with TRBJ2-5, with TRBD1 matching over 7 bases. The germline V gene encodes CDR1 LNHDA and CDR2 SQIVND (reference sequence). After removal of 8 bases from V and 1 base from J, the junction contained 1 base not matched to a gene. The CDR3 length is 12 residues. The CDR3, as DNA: TGTGCCAGTGGGGACAGCCAAGAGACCCAGTACTTC. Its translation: CASGDSQETQYF.

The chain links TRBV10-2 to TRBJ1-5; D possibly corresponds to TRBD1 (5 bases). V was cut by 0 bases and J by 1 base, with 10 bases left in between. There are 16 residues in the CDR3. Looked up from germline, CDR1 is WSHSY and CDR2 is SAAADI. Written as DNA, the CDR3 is TGCGCCAGCAGTGAGTCGAGGCGGGGGAGCAATCAGCCCCAGCATTTT. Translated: CASSESRRGSNQPQHF.

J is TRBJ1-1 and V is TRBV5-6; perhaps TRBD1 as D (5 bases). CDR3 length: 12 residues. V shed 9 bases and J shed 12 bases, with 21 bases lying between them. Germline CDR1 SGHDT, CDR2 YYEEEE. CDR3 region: CATSSSGFGTFF. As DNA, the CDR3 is TGTGCCACCTCGTCCTCAGGGTTTGGAACTTTCTTT. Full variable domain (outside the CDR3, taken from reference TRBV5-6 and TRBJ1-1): DAGVTQSPTHLIKTRGQQVTLRCSPKSGHDTVSWYQQALGQGPQFIFQYYEEEERQRGNFPDRFSGHQFPNYSSELNVNALLLGDSALYLCATSSSGFGTFFGQGTRLTVV.

CDR3 protein: CASSQERYNYEQYF. CDR3 sequence (DNA): TGCGCCAGCAGCCAAGAACGATACAACTACGAGCAGTACTTC. The chain joins TRBV4-1 to TRBJ2-7; D gene ambiguous. Trimming cost V 0 bases and J 3 bases, with 9 bases left between them. The CDR3 is 14 amino acids. CDR1 is MGHRA, CDR2 YSYEKL, per germline.